These 24 T cell receptor beta chains were sequenced from one sample in a study of blood T cell repertoires in COVID-19. Sequencing used immunoSEQ multiplex PCR; TCRdb keeps in-frame clones, though not all of them. The profile covers 170,000 or so clones, with 65% to 90% appearing a single time and over 7% taken by the ten largest. Sequencing input: peripheral blood. The receptors were sampled from a man in his fifties or sixties with active or convalescent COVID-19.

The chain employs TRBV7-2 and TRBJ1-5, with D possibly TRBD1 on 6 matching bases. Trimming removed 1 base from V and 3 bases from J, with 13 bases in between. Germline V gene sequence: CDR1 SGHTA, CDR2 FQGNSA. CDR3 size: 16 residues. The CDR3 loop is CASSLGGQHSNQPQHF. The DNA for the CDR3 is TGTGCCAGCAGCTTAGGAGGACAGCACTCCAATCAGCCCCAGCATTTT.

This chain links TRBV27 with TRBJ1-6; D is unresolved. V was shortened by 5 bases and J by 5 bases, with 10 bases between the two germline ends. CDR1 and CDR2 (germline): MNHEY, SMNVEV (reference sequence). The CDR3 consists of 14 residues. CDR3 sequence reads: CASSIRGDNSPLHF. Written as DNA, the CDR3 is TGTGCCAGCAGTATCCGGGGAGATAATTCACCCCTCCACTTT.

The chain has TRBV19 and TRBJ2-3; TRBD2 agrees at 7 bases. This CDR3 has 16 amino acids. Germline loops: CDR1 LNHDA, CDR2 SQIVND (reference sequence). The J segment lost 0 bases and the V segment lost 5 bases, leaving 8 bases of the junction unmatched. This CDR3 is CASSGGGGTSTDTQYF. CDR3 DNA: TGTGCCAGTAGTGGCGGGGGAGGCACAAGCACAGATACGCAGTATTTT.

The V gene is TRBV28, the J gene TRBJ1-4; 10 bases are shared with TRBD1. Losses at the gene ends were 5 bases for V and 8 bases for J; bases not matched to a gene: 5. This CDR3 has 14 residues. From germline, CDR1 is MDHEN and CDR2 SYDVKM. The CDR3 region has the DNA TGTGCCAGCAGTGACAGGGGGCGCGAGGAAAAACTGTTTTTT. Translated: CASSDRGREEKLFF.

The count of this clone is one. This chain uses TRBV19 with TRBJ2-5; 8 bases are shared with TRBD2. V lost 8 bases and J lost 5; bases outside the gene matches: 1. The CDR3 length is 11 residues. Per germline, CDR1 LNHDA and CDR2 SQIVND (reference sequence). DNA for the CDR3: TGTGCCAGTCGGGGGGGGGAGACCCAGTACTTC. Amino acids: CASRGGETQYF. The variable domain in full, completed from reference TRBV19 and TRBJ2-5, reads DGGITQSPKYLFRKEGQNVTLSCEQNLNHDAMYWYRQDPGQGLRLIYYSQIVNDFQKGDIAEGYSVSREKKESFPLTVTSAQKNPTAFYLCASRGGETQYFGPGTRLLVL.

The genes are TRBV29-1 and TRBJ2-3; TRBD2 agrees at 8 bases. Trimming cost V 3 bases and J 2 bases; bases outside gene matches: 7. Germline V gene lookup returns CDR1 SQVTM and CDR2 ANQGSEA. CDR3 length: 15 amino acids. Here the CDR3 reads CSVEAGGLFTDTQYF. DNA of the CDR3: TGCAGCGTTGAGGCGGGGGGACTATTCACAGATACGCAGTATTTT.

This chain joins TRBV5-1 and TRBJ2-7; the match to TRBD1 covers 8 bases. The V gene's germline CDR1 is SGHRS and CDR2 YFSETQ. The CDR3 loop spans 15 amino acids. Unmatched junction bases numbered 3, after V lost 0 bases and J lost 1 base. The CDR3 loop is CASSLGTGMSYEQYF. CDR3 nucleotides: TGCGCCAGCAGCTTGGGGACAGGGATGTCCTACGAGCAGTACTTC.

The chain employs TRBV18 and TRBJ2-7; TRBD2 might be the D (7 bases). In germline, CDR1 is KGHSH, CDR2 LQKENI. Between the trimmed V and J ends, which lost 3 bases and 4 bases, there was a span of 22 bases. The CDR3 covers 17 residues. CDR3 bases: TGTGCCAGCTCACCCCTCCAAGGAGGGGGGGCTCAATACGAGCAGTACTTC. This translates into CASSPLQGGGAQYEQYF.

This clone was counted between two and nine times. The genes are TRBV6-2 or TRBV6-3 and TRBJ1-5, with 7 bases fitting TRBD1. From germline, CDR1 is MNHEY and CDR2 SVGEGT. Germline trimming cut 7 bases from V and 1 base from J; bases unmatched to any gene: 10. This CDR3 has 16 amino acids. This chain's CDR3 is CASTPGTASSNQPQHF. In DNA form, the CDR3 reads TGTGCCAGCACCCCCGGGACAGCCTCGAGCAATCAGCCCCAGCATTTT.

The rearrangement uses TRBV3-1 (or the pseudogene TRBV3-2) and TRBJ2-7; D is unresolved. Germline V CDR1 and CDR2: LGHDT, YNNKEL (reference sequence). Trimming left V 2 bases short and J 2 bases short, with 13 bases between. This CDR3 spans 15 amino acids. CDR3 DNA sequence: TGTGCCAGCAGCCAAATGGCCACCATGACCTACGAGCAGTACTTC. Encoded protein: CASSQMATMTYEQYF.

The chain employs TRBV7-7 and TRBJ2-7, with D possibly being TRBD1 (6 bases). V was trimmed by 5 bases and J by 0 bases, leaving 11 bases between them. Per germline, CDR1 SSHAT and CDR2 FNYEAQ (reference sequence). The CDR3 totals 14 residues. The CDR3 loop reads CASSPQGNSYEQYF. Written as DNA, the CDR3 is TGTGCCAGCAGCCCTCAGGGGAACTCCTACGAGCAGTACTTC.

V gene TRBV10-2 combines with J gene TRBJ2-7, with TRBD1 identical over 10 bases. V was pared by 2 bases and J by 6 bases, with 10 bases of the junction left unmatched. Germline V gives CDR1 WSHSY, CDR2 SAAADI. This CDR3 is built from 16 residues. DNA of the CDR3: TGCGCCAGCAGTGAGCCCGAGACAGGGGGCGCGCGCGAGCAGTACTTC. Its translation is CASSEPETGGAREQYF.

The V call is TRBV10-3, the J call TRBJ1-3, with 7 bases matching TRBD1. The CDR3 is made up of 16 amino acids. J was trimmed by 7 bases and V by 0 bases; bases with no gene match: 9. Per the germline V gene, CDR1 is ENHRY and CDR2 is SYGVKD. DNA for the CDR3: TGTGCCATCAGTGAGTCCGGGACAGAGTATGGGAACACCATATATTTT. It codes for CAISESGTEYGNTIYF.

The CDR3 is CASSLMWGTEEAFF. The CDR3 nucleotides are TGTGCCAGCAGCTTAATGTGGGGGACAGAAGAAGCTTTCTTT. J is TRBJ1-1 and V is TRBV7-3, with 7 bases that match TRBD1. V was pared by 1 base and J by 8 bases, with 7 bases of the junction left unmatched. CDR1 SGHTA and CDR2 FQGTGA come from the germline V gene. The CDR3 runs to 14 residues.

The genes are TRBV9 and TRBJ1-2; 7 bases agree with TRBD1. The junction had 3 bases not matched to a gene; V was cut back by 3 bases and J by 4 bases. The CDR3 totals 13 residues. CDR1 is SGDLS, CDR2 YYNGEE, per germline. Here the CDR3 reads CASSATGPYGYTF. For the CDR3, the DNA is TGTGCCAGCAGCGCGACAGGGCCCTATGGCTACACCTTC.

The chain uses TRBV5-6 and TRBJ1-2, with D uncertain. The V gene lost 0 bases and the J gene lost 4 bases, with 7 bases spanning the gap. The CDR3 loop spans 13 amino acids. Germline CDR1 and CDR2: SGHDT and YYEEEE. The chain's CDR3 is CASSLERSYGYTF. The CDR3 nucleotides are TGTGCCAGCAGCTTGGAACGTAGCTATGGCTACACCTTC. The full variable domain, with the rest looked up from reference TRBV5-6 and TRBJ1-2, is DAGVTQSPTHLIKTRGQQVTLRCSPKSGHDTVSWYQQALGQGPQFIFQYYEEEERQRGNFPDRFSGHQFPNYSSELNVNALLLGDSALYLCASSLERSYGYTFGSGTRLTVV.

The chain recombines TRBV28 with TRBJ2-1; 8 bases fit TRBD2. Trimming at V came to 8 bases and at J to 2 bases, leaving 8 bases not matched to a gene. Germline values: CDR1 MDHEN, CDR2 SYDVKM. The CDR3 spans 15 residues. CDR3 sequence (DNA): TGTGCCAGCCATTACGGGGGACTAGCCTACAATGAGCAGTTCTTC. This encodes CASHYGGLAYNEQFF. The full variable domain, its missing parts supplied by reference TRBV28 and TRBJ2-1, is DVKVTQSSRYLVKRTGEKVFLECVQDMDHENMFWYRQDPGLGLRLIYFSYDVKMKEKGDIPEGYSVSREKKERFSLILESASTNQTSMYLCASHYGGLAYNEQFFGPGTRLTVL.

The V call is TRBV18, the J call TRBJ1-1; D unclear. Per the germline V gene, CDR1 is KGHSH and CDR2 is LQKENI. The germline V and J ends were trimmed by 1 base and 0 bases, with 15 bases remaining between them. The length of the CDR3 is 17 residues. CDR3 region: CASSPQGMTNMNTEAFF. CDR3 bases: TGTGCCAGCTCACCACAGGGAATGACTAATATGAACACTGAAGCTTTCTTT.

The chain joins TRBV5-5 to TRBJ2-7; 9 bases map to TRBD2. The V gene's germline CDR1 is SGHKS and CDR2 YYEKEE (reference sequence). This CDR3 has 15 amino acids. Losses at the gene ends were 1 base for V and 4 bases for J; bases not matched to a gene: 6. The CDR3 region is CASSLSGLAAYEQYF. CDR3 nucleotide sequence: TGTGCCAGCAGCTTGTCGGGACTAGCAGCTTACGAGCAGTACTTC. Filled out from reference TRBV5-5 and TRBJ2-7, the complete variable domain reads DAGVTQSPTHLIKTRGQQVTLRCSPISGHKSVSWYQQVLGQGPQFIFQYYEKEERGRGNFPDRFSARQFPNYSSELNVNALLLGDSALYLCASSLSGLAAYEQYFGPGTRLTVT.

The V call is TRBV6-2 or TRBV6-3, the J call TRBJ2-3; D unresolved. In germline, CDR1 is MNHEY, CDR2 SVGEGT. The CDR3 contains 15 residues. The V and J ends lost 2 bases and 2 bases respectively, with 11 bases between them. The CDR3 bases are TGTGCCAGCAGTTACAACATCGAGGCCACAGATACGCAGTATTTT. This translates into CASSYNIEATDTQYF.

The chain has TRBV19 and TRBJ1-4, with D possibly matching TRBD1 (6 bases). Germline V gene lookup returns CDR1 LNHDA and CDR2 SQIVND (reference sequence). The length of the CDR3 is 15 residues. V gave up 1 base and J gave up 8 bases, with 14 bases separating them. This chain's CDR3 is CASSIVGDINEKLFF. The CDR3 nucleotides read TGTGCCAGTAGTATAGTGGGGGACATAAACGAAAAACTGTTTTTT. The full variable domain, with the rest looked up from reference TRBV19 and TRBJ1-4, is DGGITQSPKYLFRKEGQNVTLSCEQNLNHDAMYWYRQDPGQGLRLIYYSQIVNDFQKGDIAEGYSVSREKKESFPLTVTSAQKNPTAFYLCASSIVGDINEKLFFGSGTQLSVL.

The chain couples TRBV19 to TRBJ1-1; D is possibly TRBD1 (6 bases). The V end lost 3 bases, the J end lost 2 bases, and 10 bases lay between the germline ends. The germline CDR1 and CDR2 sequences are LNHDA and SQIVND (reference sequence). There are 14 residues in the CDR3. The CDR3 region has the DNA TGTGCCAGTAGTATGGTGGGGGCCAACACTGAAGCTTTCTTT. It yields the protein CASSMVGANTEAFF.

This sequence joins TRBV7-7 and TRBJ2-7; D ambiguous. Trimming shortened V by 6 bases and J by 0 bases, and 12 bases separated the two germline ends. The length of the CDR3 is 14 residues. The germline V gene encodes CDR1 SSHAT and CDR2 FNYEAQ (reference sequence). In nucleotides, the CDR3 is TGTGCCAGCAGGTTACATGCTAGCTCCTACGAGCAGTACTTC. Translated: CASRLHASSYEQYF.

This chain links TRBV2 with TRBJ2-7, with 8 bases identical to TRBD1. The V segment lost 2 bases and the J segment 4 bases; nucleotides outside the gene matches: 16. This CDR3 comprises 18 residues. Germline lookup yields CDR1 SNHLY and CDR2 FYNNEI. The CDR3 loop is CASSEFGQGPLIGYEQYF. CDR3 nucleotide sequence: TGTGCCAGCAGTGAATTTGGACAGGGCCCCTTGATTGGTTACGAGCAGTACTTC. Based on the CDR3 plus reference TRBV2 and TRBJ2-7, the full variable domain is EPEVTQTPSHQVTQMGQEVILRCVPISNHLYFYWYRQILGQKVEFLVSFYNNEISEKSEIFDDQFSVERPDGSNFTLKIRSTKLEDSAMYFCASSEFGQGPLIGYEQYFGPGTRLTVT.